The clone carrying this T cell receptor beta chain was detected only a few times. This sample was included in a study of T-cell reconstitution after alpha-beta-depleted transplantation in children. Between the trimmed V and J ends, which lost 8 bases and 1 base, there was a span of 15 bases. Germline assignment: CDR1 MDHEN and CDR2 SYDVKM. There are 15 residues in the CDR3. It was with unique molecular identifiers that the TCRbeta library was prepared. One entry per CDR3 protein results from TCRdb running MiXCR on the PCR reads. Of about 460,000 distinct CDR3 sequences listed, around 12% are singletons.

The material was PBMCs from the stem cell graft donor, obtained from the stem cell graft. The TCR comes from a human donor who donated a stem cell graft to a child with combined immunodeficiency. V and J are TRBV28 and TRBJ2-4; a possible D gene is TRBD1 (5 bases). The CDR3 reads CASGRVTAAKNIQYF. The DNA of the CDR3 is TGTGCCAGCGGAAGGGTGACAGCGGCCAAAAACATTCAGTACTTC.